The TCR beta chain under discussion was sequenced for a study of blood T cell repertoires in COVID-19. About the research overall: Italy, Spain and the United States were the sources of the convalescent and acute COVID-19 samples. PBMCs, B-cell-depleted T cells, or T cells were the source of the cDNA or gDNA that made up the material.

Seattle patient enrollment occurred during active infection, with longitudinal follow-up thereafter. Sequencing used immunoSEQ multiplex PCR; TCRdb keeps in-frame clones, though not all of them. The profile shows about 220,000 clones, about 82% of them singletons. The germline gives CDR1 LGHDT, CDR2 YNNKEL (reference sequence). The length of the CDR3 is 16 residues. The V end lost 1 base, the J end lost 6 bases, and 16 bases lay between the germline ends. The chain is built from TRBV3-1 (or the pseudogene TRBV3-2) and TRBJ1-5; TRBD1 might be the D (6 bases). Sequencing used peripheral blood. This TCR was recovered from a woman in her 70s with COVID-19, enrolled during active disease. The CDR3 sequence: CASSQGSRGASQPQHF. The CDR3 DNA sequence: TGTGCCAGCAGCCAAGGTTCTCGGGGGGCTTCTCAGCCCCAGCATTTT.